This T cell receptor beta chain was identified in a study of regulatory T cells in long-lasting Graves disease. Combining iRepertoire HTBI primers with Arm-PCR of CDR3 regions, the authors built TCR beta libraries. TCRdb re-called the multiplex PCR reads with MiXCR, one entry per CDR3 protein. The data hold 510,000 or so distinct CDR3 sequences, with about 11% observed a single time. This clonotype has a handful of counts. As for time point: newly diagnosed GD, antithyroid drugs for less than 3 months. After RNA was extracted from PBMCs, the TCR library was made from it. All patients originated from an endocrinology department located in Xi'an, China. CDR1 and CDR2 (germline): ENHRY, SYGVKD. The CDR3 contains 12 residues. V lost 9 bases to trimming and J lost 5 bases, with 11 bases between them. These data were also filed under a second study, of T cells in Graves' hyperthyroidism and ophthalmopathy.

The clonotype comes from a woman in her twenties or thirties with Graves disease. The rearrangement joins TRBV10-3 to TRBJ1-5; D might be TRBD1 (5 bases). Sequenced here: peripheral blood mononuclear cells (PBMCs), sampled at new diagnosis, from a patient treated with antithyroid drugs. This chain's CDR3 is CAIRGEDQPQHF. CDR3 bases: TGTGCCATAAGAGGGGAGGATCAGCCCCAGCATTTT.